The 22 T cell receptor beta chains below all came from one sample that was sequenced in a study of T cell responses to AZD1222 COVID-19 vaccine. Assay: immunoSEQ multiplex PCR; the TCRdb copy retains only in-frame clones and omits some. Counted here are about 150,000 clones, 88% occurring once; the ten biggest clones make up around 3.2%. This material consisted of peripheral blood, taken on day 0 of AZD1222 vaccination. The receptors come from an adult in good health.

The chain links TRBV19 to TRBJ1-1; 9 nucleotides match TRBD1. CDR1 LNHDA and CDR2 SQIVND come from the germline V gene (reference sequence). This CDR3 spans 15 amino acids. V lost 0 bases to trimming and J lost 4 bases; unmatched junction nucleotides: 3. Here the CDR3 reads CASSIDPDRGTEAFF. CDR3 sequence (DNA): TGTGCCAGTAGTATAGACCCGGACAGGGGCACTGAAGCTTTCTTT.

V usage is TRBV28 and J usage is TRBJ1-4; D perhaps matches TRBD1 (6 bases). Trimming removed 6 bases at V and 9 bases at J, with 20 bases between. This CDR3 spans 15 amino acids. In germline, CDR1 is MDHEN, CDR2 SYDVKM. The DNA for the CDR3 is TGTGCCAGCAGCCTAAGTACAGGGAGGATGAAAAAACTGTTTTTT. This sequence encodes CASSLSTGRMKKLFF. The whole variable domain, filled in from reference TRBV28 and TRBJ1-4, reads DVKVTQSSRYLVKRTGEKVFLECVQDMDHENMFWYRQDPGLGLRLIYFSYDVKMKEKGDIPEGYSVSREKKERFSLILESASTNQTSMYLCASSLSTGRMKKLFFGSGTQLSVL.

The chain uses TRBV7-9 and TRBJ1-6; D ambiguous. Germline CDR1 reads SEHNR; CDR2 reads FQNEAQ (reference sequence). The CDR3 covers 12 residues. Trimming cost V 5 bases and J 6 bases, with 5 bases left between them. CDR3 in amino acids: CASSRLNSPLHF. The CDR3 DNA reads TGTGCCAGCAGCCGCCTTAATTCACCCCTCCACTTT.

The sample holds one count of this clone. V is TRBV13 and J is TRBJ1-1; no reliable D call. V lost 5 bases to trimming and J lost 11 bases, with 15 bases between them. This CDR3 has 12 residues. Germline CDR1 PRHDT, CDR2 FYEKMQ (reference sequence). The DNA for the CDR3 is TGTGCCAGCAGCACCCAGAGAAGTGGGGCTTTCTTT. Protein product: CASSTQRSGAFF.

The V call is TRBV19, the J call TRBJ1-2; D call uncertain. V was cut by 3 bases and J by 2 bases, with 13 bases left in between. CDR1 is LNHDA, CDR2 SQIVND, per germline (reference sequence). The CDR3 covers 15 residues. As DNA, the CDR3 is TGTGCCAGTAGTATTGATCTTTTGAGAAACTATGGCTACACCTTC. It codes for CASSIDLLRNYGYTF.

V usage is TRBV10-3 and J usage is TRBJ2-1; no definite D call. CDR3 length: 12 residues. Germline CDR1 and CDR2: ENHRY and SYGVKD. Deletions cut 6 bases from V and 6 bases from J, with 9 bases between. CDR3 bases: TGTGCCATCAGCCACGCCCCCAATGAGCAGTTCTTC. This translates into CAISHAPNEQFF.

This chain links TRBV6-5 with TRBJ1-2; no firm D call. CDR1 and CDR2 (germline): MNHEY, SVGAGI. Trimming stripped 0 bases from V and 6 bases from J, with 8 bases between. There are 13 residues in the CDR3. As DNA, the CDR3 is TGTGCCAGCAGTTACTCGAACGGCAATGGCTACACCTTC. Its protein product is CASSYSNGNGYTF.

The V call is TRBV7-6, the J call TRBJ1-4, with 11 nucleotides matching TRBD1. The CDR3 sequence is 16 residues long. CDR1 SGHVS and CDR2 FNYEAQ come from the germline V gene. With 2 bases clipped from V and 7 bases from J, the junction kept 6 bases outside the gene matches. The chain's CDR3 is CASSLIGGTGGEKLFF. As DNA, the CDR3 is TGTGCCAGCAGCTTAATCGGGGGGACAGGGGGTGAAAAACTGTTTTTT.

This sequence joins TRBV21-1 and TRBJ1-1. TRBV21-1 is marked as a pseudogene. The CDR3 extends over 16 amino acids. The CDR3 DNA reads as TGTGCCAGCAGGGTGTTAGGACGCGGACCTAACACTGAAGCTTTCTTT. Its protein is CASRVLGRGPNTEAFF.

The rearrangement joins TRBV19 to TRBJ2-2; TRBD1 matches 8 bases. V gave up 4 bases and J gave up 1 base; unmatched junction bases: 2. The CDR3 contains 15 residues. Germline CDR1 LNHDA, CDR2 SQIVND (reference sequence). CDR3 sequence: CASSRGQVNTGELFF. In nucleotides, the CDR3 is TGTGCCAGTAGTAGGGGACAGGTGAACACCGGGGAGCTGTTTTTT.

CDR3: CASSSTLLGEQYF. The CDR3 nucleotides read TGTGCCAGCAGTTCCACCCTTCTGGGGGAGCAGTACTTC. The chain links TRBV6-5 to TRBJ2-7; no clear D. V dropped 4 bases and J dropped 7 bases, with 14 bases sitting between them. The germline gives CDR1 MNHEY, CDR2 SVGAGI. The length of the CDR3 is 13 residues.

The gene calls are TRBV15 and TRBJ1-6; D is unclear. The CDR3 length is 13 residues. Trimming cost V 1 base and J 8 bases, with 6 bases left between them. Germline assignment: CDR1 LNHNV and CDR2 YYDKDF (reference sequence). The CDR3 here is CATSRVGDSPLHF. As DNA, the CDR3 is TGTGCCACCAGCAGAGTGGGAGATTCACCCCTCCACTTT.

The V and J genes are TRBV5-4 and TRBJ1-5; D uncertain. Between the trimmed V and J ends, which lost 10 bases and 3 bases, there was a span of 17 bases. Per germline, CDR1 SGHNT and CDR2 YYREEE (reference sequence). The length of the CDR3 is 14 residues. CDR3 in amino acids: CAYKQDPTNQPQHF. CDR3 nucleotides: TGTGCCTACAAACAAGACCCCACCAATCAGCCCCAGCATTTT. The whole variable domain, filled in from reference TRBV5-4 and TRBJ1-5, reads ETGVTQSPTHLIKTRGQQVTLRCSSQSGHNTVSWYQQALGQGPQFIFQYYREEENGRGNFPPRFSGLQFPNYSSELNVNALELDDSALYLCAYKQDPTNQPQHFGDGTRLSIL.

This sequence joins TRBV19 and TRBJ1-2; no clear D. This CDR3 spans 13 amino acids. Between the trimmed V and J ends, which lost 8 bases and 4 bases, there was a span of 14 bases. Germline lookup yields CDR1 LNHDA and CDR2 SQIVND (reference sequence). CDR3 residues: CASSLGSGYGYTF. As DNA, the CDR3 is TGTGCCAGTTCCTTAGGGTCCGGCTATGGCTACACCTTC.

V gene TRBV4-2 combines with J gene TRBJ2-7; the D gene is possibly TRBD2 (6 bases). This CDR3 has 17 residues. Germline values: CDR1 LGHNA, CDR2 YNFKEQ. V was trimmed by 2 bases and J by 7 bases, leaving 24 bases between them. The CDR3 reads CASSQRDSTTGGPEQYF. Written as DNA, the CDR3 is TGTGCCAGCAGCCAACGGGACTCCACTACCGGGGGACCTGAGCAGTACTTC.

The V gene is TRBV7-2, the J gene TRBJ1-4; 9 positions agree with TRBD1. After removal of 4 bases from V and 10 bases from J, the junction contained 7 bases not matched to a gene. The CDR3 has 14 amino acids. In germline, CDR1 is SGHTA, CDR2 FQGNSA. CDR3 sequence: CASSSTGGVVKLFF. In DNA, the CDR3 is TGTGCCAGCAGCTCAACAGGGGGCGTAGTAAAACTGTTTTTT.

The chain uses TRBV5-1 and TRBJ2-7; D remains ambiguous. The CDR3 consists of 11 residues. The V gene lost 0 bases and the J gene lost 4 bases, with 2 bases spanning the gap. From germline, CDR1 is SGHRS and CDR2 YFSETQ. The DNA of the CDR3 is TGCGCCAGCAGCTTGGAGTACGAGCAGTACTTC. Protein: CASSLEYEQYF.

The chain combines TRBV7-3 with TRBJ1-1; possibly TRBD1 for D (6 bases). The V gene's germline CDR1 is SGHTA and CDR2 FQGTGA. CDR3 length: 13 amino acids. Trimming left V 8 bases short and J 1 base short, with 11 bases between. CDR3 amino acids: CASSGHTNTEAFF. The CDR3, as DNA: TGTGCCAGCTCGGGACACACGAACACTGAAGCTTTCTTT.

The rearrangement uses TRBV5-6 and TRBJ2-3, with D possibly TRBD2 on 6 matching bases. V was shortened by 6 bases and J by 6 bases, with 20 bases between the two germline ends. This CDR3 has 15 amino acids. CDR1 and CDR2 (germline): SGHDT, YYEEEE. In DNA form, the CDR3 reads TGTGCCAGCAACCTCGGGGGATTTGGAAGGGATACGCAGTATTTT. It codes for CASNLGGFGRDTQYF.

The V and J genes are TRBV27 and TRBJ1-1, with D hard to call. V was cut by 6 bases and J by 1 base, with 15 bases left in between. The germline gives CDR1 MNHEY, CDR2 SMNVEV (reference sequence). The CDR3 spans 15 residues. CDR3 region: CASSPRLIGNTEAFF. The DNA of the CDR3 is TGTGCCAGCAGCCCACGCCTCATAGGGAACACTGAAGCTTTCTTT.

The chain employs TRBV7-8 and TRBJ2-7; perhaps TRBD1 as D (6 bases). The germline CDR1 and CDR2 sequences are SGHVS and FQNEAQ. V lost 4 bases, J lost 3 bases, and 7 bases lay in between. The CDR3 loop spans 12 amino acids. The chain's CDR3 is CASSWDNYEQYF. CDR3 nucleotides: TGTGCCAGCAGCTGGGACAACTACGAGCAGTACTTC.

This chain uses TRBV6-5 with TRBJ1-3, with D possibly TRBD1 on 5 matching bases. This CDR3 spans 16 amino acids. The V end lost 0 bases, the J end lost 4 bases, and 13 bases lay between the germline ends. Germline-derived CDR1 and CDR2 are MNHEY and SVGAGI. The chain's CDR3 is CASSYSRGARGNTIYF. The CDR3 DNA reads TGTGCCAGCAGTTACTCGAGGGGAGCTAGGGGAAACACCATATATTTT.